A single sample gave rise to the 2 T cell receptor beta chains below, sequenced in a study of a mutant IDH1 vaccine in newly diagnosed glioma. Described time point: week 11, during vaccination. Every vaccination contained 300 ug of the mutant IDH1 20-mer peptide and was paired with topical imiquimod. These receptors' targets are unknown. The method was immunoSEQ multiplex PCR; TCRdb's version includes in-frame clones alone and lacks a portion of them. In the table there are 35,000 to 45,000 clones, 80% of which are singletons. Material: peripheral blood mononuclear cells (PBMCs), obtained from a glioma patient whose treatment included an IDH1 peptide vaccine. Every receptor here comes from a young woman with glioma. Some clones in this sample may be carry-over from other donors' samples.

The chain employs TRBV10-1 and TRBJ1-2; D is perhaps TRBD1 (5 bases). From germline, CDR1 is WNHNN and CDR2 SYGVQD (reference sequence). Deletions cut 0 bases from V and 4 bases from J, with 12 bases between. This CDR3 is built from 15 residues. CDR3 region: CASSESAGASYGYTF. DNA for the CDR3: TGCGCCAGCAGTGAGTCGGCCGGGGCCTCCTATGGCTACACCTTC.

The rearrangement links TRBV6-5 to TRBJ1-4; 9 positions agree with TRBD1. From germline, CDR1 is MNHEY and CDR2 SVGAGI. The length of the CDR3 is 15 residues. With 6 bases clipped from V and 7 bases from J, the junction kept 9 bases outside the gene matches. In DNA form, the CDR3 reads TGTGCCAGCAGCCAAGACAGGGGGGAAAGTGAAAAACTGTTTTTT. This codes for CASSQDRGESEKLFF.